This T cell receptor (beta chain) emerged from a study of a mutant IDH1 vaccine in newly diagnosed glioma. Study-wide context: Antecedent treatment encompassed radiotherapy, temozolomide, or their combination; the majority received both. Visit V13 took place at week 47, and visit V12 happened at week 35. Study-level points and caveats: Pseudoprogression appears to have had no connection to changes in top peripheral T cell clonotypes.

Time point specified: week 47, end of study. It was 300 ug of mutant IDH1 20-mer peptide that made up each vaccine dose, given with topical imiquimod. New astrocytomas of WHO grade 3 or 4 that were IDH1-mutant and ATRX-lost were found in the donors. About this clone: Its antigen is not identified.

The data were produced by immunoSEQ multiplex PCR, yet TCRdb's version contains in-frame clones alone and is incomplete. The sample carries approximately 35,000 clones, around 90% recorded once. This TCR was sampled from a woman in her thirties or forties with glioma. Sequencing was performed on PBMCs, taken from a glioma patient whose treatment included an IDH1 peptide vaccine.

CDR3 sequence reads: CASSLFHEQYF. The CDR3 nucleotides read TGTGCCAGCAGCTTATTCCACGAGCAGTACTTC. The J gene is TRBJ2-7, the V gene TRBV13; no clear D gene. Germline CDR1 is PRHDT and CDR2 is FYEKMQ (reference sequence). Trimming left V 2 bases short and J 5 bases short, with 4 bases between. The CDR3 loop spans 11 amino acids.